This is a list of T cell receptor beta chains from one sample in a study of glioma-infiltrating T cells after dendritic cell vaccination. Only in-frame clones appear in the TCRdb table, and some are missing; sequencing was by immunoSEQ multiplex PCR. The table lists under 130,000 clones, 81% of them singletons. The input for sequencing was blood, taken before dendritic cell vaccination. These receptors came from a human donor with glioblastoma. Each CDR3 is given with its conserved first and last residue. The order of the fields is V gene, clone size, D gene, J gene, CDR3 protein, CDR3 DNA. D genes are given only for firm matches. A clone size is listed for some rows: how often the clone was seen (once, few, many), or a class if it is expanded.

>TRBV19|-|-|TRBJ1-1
CASSTHREAFF
TGTGCCAGTAGTACACACAGAGAAGCTTTCTTT
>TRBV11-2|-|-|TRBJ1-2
CASSSQGYYGYTF
TGTGCCAGCAGCTCACAGGGTTACTATGGCTACACCTTC
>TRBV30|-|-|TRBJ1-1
CAWSSSGRNTEAFF
TGTGCCTGGAGCTCCTCCGGGAGGAACACTGAAGCTTTCTTT
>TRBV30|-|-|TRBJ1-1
CAWSGGYNTEAFF
TGTGCCTGGAGTGGCGGTTACAACACTGAAGCTTTCTTT
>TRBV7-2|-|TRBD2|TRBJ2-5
CASSLPSGLGETQYF
TGTGCCAGCAGCTTACCTAGCGGGTTGGGGGAGACCCAGTACTTC
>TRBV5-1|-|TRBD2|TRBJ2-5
CASSLAVAGGPETQYF
TGCGCCAGCAGCTTGGCGGTAGCGGGGGGGCCGGAGACCCAGTACTTC
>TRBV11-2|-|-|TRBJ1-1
CASSLAGNTEAFF
TGTGCCAGCAGCTTAGCAGGGAACACAGAAGCTTTCTTT
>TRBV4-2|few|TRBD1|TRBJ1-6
CASSPPTGDNSPLHF
TGTGCCAGCAGCCCTCCGACAGGGGATAATTCACCCCTCCACTTT
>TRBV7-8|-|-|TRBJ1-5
CASSQQKNQPQHF
TGTGCCAGCAGCCAACAGAAGAATCAGCCCCAGCATTTT
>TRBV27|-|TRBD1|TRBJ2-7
CASSPRQGARIHEQYF
TGTGCCAGCAGTCCCCGACAGGGGGCGCGAATACACGAGCAGTACTTC
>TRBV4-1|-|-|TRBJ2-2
CASSQVRTGELFF
TGCGCCAGCAGCCAAGTGCGCACCGGGGAGCTGTTTTTT
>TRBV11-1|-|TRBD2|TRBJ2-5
CASSFPSGGTQETQYF
TGTGCCAGCAGCTTCCCTAGCGGGGGGACCCAAGAGACCCAGTACTTC
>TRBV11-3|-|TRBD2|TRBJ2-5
CASSLGLAGGEQETQYF
TGTGCCAGCAGCTTAGGGCTAGCGGGGGGTGAACAAGAGACCCAGTACTTC
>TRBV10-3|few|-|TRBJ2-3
CAITFRGSEDTQYF
TGTGCCATCACCTTCAGGGGATCGGAGGATACGCAGTATTTT
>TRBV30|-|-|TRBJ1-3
CAWRKSVSGNTIYF
TGTGCCTGGAGGAAATCGGTCTCTGGAAACACCATATATTTT
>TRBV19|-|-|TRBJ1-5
CASSMQYSNQPQHF
TGTGCCAGTAGTATGCAGTATAGCAATCAGCCCCAGCATTTT
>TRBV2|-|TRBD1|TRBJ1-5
CASSVLGQGAGQPQHF
TGTGCCAGCAGTGTATTGGGACAGGGGGCAGGTCAGCCCCAGCATTTT
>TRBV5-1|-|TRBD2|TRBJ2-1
CASNWRGSSYNEQFF
TGCGCCAGCAATTGGCGGGGGAGCTCCTACAATGAGCAGTTCTTC
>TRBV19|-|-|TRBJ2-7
CASSPLSDSSYEQYF
TGTGCCAGTAGTCCCCTCTCGGACAGCTCCTACGAGCAGTACTTC
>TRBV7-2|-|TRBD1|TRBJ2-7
CASSLVRGGSYYEQYF
TGTGCCAGCAGCTTAGTGAGAGGGGGCTCGTACTACGAGCAGTACTTC
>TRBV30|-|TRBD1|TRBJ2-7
CAWVALGQGADEQYF
TGTGCCTGGGTAGCCCTGGGACAGGGGGCGGACGAGCAGTACTTC
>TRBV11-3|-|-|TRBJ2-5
CASSSKQGGAQETQYF
TGTGCCAGCAGCTCAAAACAGGGTGGCGCACAAGAGACCCAGTACTTC
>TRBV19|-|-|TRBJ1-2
CASSTTDGYGYTF
TGTGCCAGTAGTACGACAGATGGTTATGGCTACACCTTC
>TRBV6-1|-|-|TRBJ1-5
CASSDRFIEAQPQHF
TGTGCCAGCAGCGACAGGTTTATTGAGGCTCAGCCCCAGCATTTT
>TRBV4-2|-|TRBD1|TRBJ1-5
CASSQDQGGNQPQHF
TGTGCCAGCAGCCAAGATCAGGGGGGCAATCAGCCCCAGCATTTT
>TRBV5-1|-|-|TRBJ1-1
CASSFLVGANTEAFF
TGCGCCAGCAGCTTCCTCGTGGGGGCGAACACTGAAGCTTTCTTT
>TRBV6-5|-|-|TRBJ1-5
CASSYLARQPQHF
TGTGCCAGCAGTTACCTGGCCCGACAGCCCCAGCATTTT
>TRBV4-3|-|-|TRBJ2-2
CASSQGRADGELFF
TGCGCCAGCAGCCAAGGGAGGGCGGACGGGGAGCTGTTTTTT
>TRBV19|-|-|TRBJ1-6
CAAGGWDSPLHF
TGTGCAGCGGGAGGGTGGGATTCACCCCTCCACTTT
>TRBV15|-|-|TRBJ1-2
CATRNRVAYGYTF
TGTGCCACCAGAAACAGGGTTGCCTATGGCTACACCTTC
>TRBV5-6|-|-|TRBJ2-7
CASSFLRRYEQYF
TGTGCCAGCAGCTTTCTGAGGAGGTACGAGCAGTACTTC